One and the same sample provided the 30 T cell receptor beta chains below, sequenced in a study of blood T cell repertoires in COVID-19. Profiled with immunoSEQ multiplex PCR; TCRdb holds only in-frame clones, not every one. The sample has about 54,000 clones; around 86% are singletons. Input material: peripheral blood. Source of these receptors: a man aged 50-59 years with active COVID-19.

The J gene is TRBJ2-3, the V gene TRBV9; 12 bases are a match to TRBD2. Germline assignment: CDR1 SGDLS and CDR2 YYNGEE. This CDR3 spans 18 amino acids. Trimming at V came to 0 bases and at J to 4 bases, leaving 9 bases not matched to a gene. The CDR3 DNA is TGTGCCAGCAGCGTAGTACAATCTAGCGGGGGGGCAGCAGATACGCAGTATTTT. Translated, it gives CASSVVQSSGGAADTQYF. Using reference TRBV9 and TRBJ2-3 for the parts outside the CDR3, the full variable domain is DSGVTQTPKHLITATGQRVTLRCSPRSGDLSVYWYQQSLDQGLQFLIQYYNGEERAKGNILERFSAQQFPDLHSELNLSSLELGDSALYFCASSVVQSSGGAADTQYFGPGTRLTVL.

The chain links TRBV6-2 or TRBV6-3 to TRBJ1-5, with 8 bases identical to TRBD1. V trimming: 2 bases; J trimming: 6 bases; junction bases outside the gene matches: 3. The CDR3 loop spans 14 amino acids. Per germline, CDR1 MNHEY and CDR2 SVGEGT. DNA for the CDR3: TGTGCCAGCAGTTACAACAGGGGGGGTCAGCCCCAGCATTTT. Translating it yields CASSYNRGGQPQHF.

CDR3 DNA sequence: TGCGCCAGCAGCCAAGATAAGGGGTCCTCCTACAATGAGCAGTTCTTC. Its protein is CASSQDKGSSYNEQFF. The rearrangement joins TRBV4-3 to TRBJ2-1, with TRBD1 as a possible D gene (5 bases). Per the germline V gene, CDR1 is LGHNA and CDR2 is YSLEER. The CDR3 covers 16 residues. Trimming pared 0 bases from V and 0 bases from J, leaving 9 bases between.

CDR3 DNA: TGTGCCAGTACCTATAGCAGTTCCTACAATGAGCAGTTCTTC. It is translated as CASTYSSSYNEQFF. The V gene is TRBV19, the J gene TRBJ2-1; D gene unclear. Germline CDR1 is LNHDA and CDR2 is SQIVND (reference sequence). The V end was cut by 7 bases, the J end by 1 base, with 11 bases between. CDR3 size: 14 residues.

This chain uses TRBV4-3 with TRBJ1-5; 8 positions match TRBD1. This CDR3 spans 15 amino acids. In germline, CDR1 is LGHNA, CDR2 YSLEER. The trim removed 1 base at V and 7 bases at J, leaving 6 bases unmatched. CDR3 residues: CASSQGTGFVQPQHF. Here the CDR3 DNA reads TGCGCCAGCAGCCAAGGGACAGGGTTTGTGCAGCCCCAGCATTTT.

The genes are TRBV3-1 (or the pseudogene TRBV3-2) and TRBJ1-1, with 8 bases that match TRBD1. The CDR3 covers 15 residues. V shed 4 bases and J 5 bases; nucleotides not matched to a gene: 9. Germline values: CDR1 LGHDT, CDR2 YNNKEL (reference sequence). This chain's CDR3 is CASSPLTGGGTEAFF. In DNA, the CDR3 is TGTGCCAGCAGCCCGTTAACAGGGGGAGGAACTGAAGCTTTCTTT.

The chain recombines TRBV7-8 with TRBJ1-1; D remains unclear. Trimming shortened V by 5 bases and J by 7 bases, and 14 bases separated the two germline ends. The CDR3 length is 13 residues. Germline V gives CDR1 SGHVS, CDR2 FQNEAQ. In DNA form, the CDR3 reads TGTGCCAGCAGCAACAGAGGGAGGTTTGAAGCTTTCTTT. It yields the protein CASSNRGRFEAFF.

This sequence joins TRBV4-1 and TRBJ2-3, with 8 positions matching TRBD2. Unmatched junction bases numbered 13, after V lost 1 base and J lost 7 bases. CDR3 length: 17 residues. Germline assignment: CDR1 MGHRA and CDR2 YSYEKL. The CDR3 DNA sequence: TGCGCCAGCAGCCAAGTCGTGGGGGGAACTAGCGGATATACGCAGTATTTT. It is translated as CASSQVVGGTSGYTQYF.

As concerns this clone: The sample holds other DNA sequences that translate to the same CDR3. This rearrangement joins TRBV9 to TRBJ2-2; tentative D call: TRBD2 (6 bases). The CDR3 covers 14 residues. The ends were cut back, 5 bases at V and 0 bases at J, with 8 bases in the middle. The germline V gene encodes CDR1 SGDLS and CDR2 YYNGEE. The CDR3 coding sequence is TGTGCCAGCAGTGGGGACTCGAACACCGGGGAGCTGTTTTTT. Its protein product is CASSGDSNTGELFF.

This clone was seen a handful of times. This chain joins TRBV7-9 and TRBJ1-1; 7 nucleotides match TRBD1. Germline CDR1 SEHNR, CDR2 FQNEAQ (reference sequence). This CDR3 region has 13 residues. The J segment lost 9 bases and the V segment lost 4 bases, leaving 8 bases of the junction unmatched. CDR3 sequence: CASSSGTEGKAFF. The CDR3 region has the DNA TGTGCCAGCAGCTCTGGGACAGAAGGGAAAGCTTTCTTT.

The chain carries TRBV19 and TRBJ2-1; a possible D gene is TRBD1 (6 bases). Germline assignment: CDR1 LNHDA and CDR2 SQIVND (reference sequence). V lost 5 bases, J lost 5 bases, and 13 bases lay in between. The CDR3 has 14 residues. The CDR3 loop reads CASSYIGGNNEQFF. As DNA, the CDR3 is TGTGCCAGTAGTTATATAGGGGGTAACAATGAGCAGTTCTTC.

There are a few counts of this clone. The V call is TRBV28, the J call TRBJ2-4; 12 bases line up with TRBD1. The CDR3 covers 19 residues. V shed 6 bases and J 0 bases; nucleotides not matched to a gene: 12. Germline CDR1 and CDR2: MDHEN and SYDVKM. Written as DNA, the CDR3 is TGTGCCAGCAGCGAAACCGGGACAGGGGGCGGGGGAGCCAAAAACATTCAGTACTTC. Translating it yields CASSETGTGGGGAKNIQYF.

The chain couples TRBV11-2 to TRBJ1-2; no reliable D call. The CDR3 is made up of 12 amino acids. Germline V gene sequence: CDR1 SGHAT, CDR2 FQNNGV. V lost 3 bases and J 7 bases, leaving 9 bases between the germline ends. The CDR3 loop reads CASSLAAAGYTF. The CDR3 bases are TGTGCCAGCAGCTTGGCGGCAGCTGGCTACACCTTC.

V is TRBV2 and J is TRBJ1-1; D uncertain. Germline V gives CDR1 SNHLY, CDR2 FYNNEI. Between the trimmed V and J ends, which lost 10 bases and 0 bases, there was a span of 9 bases. This CDR3 is 12 amino acids long. CDR3 amino acids: CATVALNTEAFF. DNA of the CDR3: TGTGCCACCGTAGCCTTGAACACTGAAGCTTTCTTT.

The chain recombines TRBV25-1 with TRBJ2-7, with D unclear. Trimming took off 6 bases at V and 4 bases at J, with 7 bases between the two ends. CDR3 length: 11 amino acids. Germline V gives CDR1 MGHDK, CDR2 SYGVNS. This CDR3 is CASSGFYEQYF. CDR3 coding DNA: TGTGCCAGCAGCGGGTTTTACGAGCAGTACTTC.

This clone has only one observation. The V call is TRBV9, the J call TRBJ2-1, with 8 bases identical to TRBD2. The ends lost 0 bases at V and 6 bases at J; junction bases unmatched: 2. The CDR3 is 14 residues long. In germline, CDR1 is SGDLS, CDR2 YYNGEE. CDR3 region: CASSVASGGNEQFF. In DNA, the CDR3 is TGTGCCAGCAGCGTAGCAAGCGGGGGCAATGAGCAGTTCTTC.

The chain couples TRBV15 to TRBJ2-1, with 8 bases identical to TRBD2. V trimming: 4 bases; J trimming: 4 bases; junction bases outside the gene matches: 6. The CDR3 is 15 residues long. Germline lookup yields CDR1 LNHNV and CDR2 YYDKDF (reference sequence). The CDR3 DNA is TGTGCCACCAGCAAAGGTAGCGGGACTTACAATGAGCAGTTCTTC. This sequence encodes CATSKGSGTYNEQFF.

The chain employs TRBV27 and TRBJ2-7, with 8 bases aligning to TRBD1. The CDR3 consists of 16 residues. Unmatched junction bases numbered 8, after V lost 3 bases and J lost 1 base. From germline, CDR1 is MNHEY and CDR2 SMNVEV (reference sequence). Here the CDR3 reads CASSLSSTGVSYEQYF. The CDR3 nucleotides read TGTGCCAGCAGTTTGAGCTCGACAGGGGTGTCCTACGAGCAGTACTTC.

This clone was detected only a few times. J is TRBJ2-7 and V is TRBV4-1; TRBD2 agrees at 7 bases. With V trimmed by 6 bases and J by 2 bases, 7 bases remained unmatched. CDR1 and CDR2 (germline): MGHRA, YSYEKL. This CDR3 comprises 14 residues. The CDR3 DNA reads as TGCGCCAGCAGTCGAAGCGGGATCACCTACGAGCAGTACTTC. This translates into CASSRSGITYEQYF.

The chain couples TRBV18 to TRBJ2-5, with D maybe TRBD1 (6 bases). Trimming removed 8 bases at V and 2 bases at J, with 18 bases between. The germline V gene has CDR1 KGHSH and CDR2 LQKENI. The CDR3 has 15 amino acids. In nucleotides, the CDR3 is TGTGCCAGCACGCAGGGGTTTGGGCCTCAAGAGACCCAGTACTTC. It specifies CASTQGFGPQETQYF. The whole variable domain, filled in from reference TRBV18 and TRBJ2-5, reads NAGVMQNPRHLVRRRGQEARLRCSPMKGHSHVYWYRQLPEEGLKFMVYLQKENIIDESGMPKERFSAEFPKEGPSILRIQQVVRGDSAAYFCASTQGFGPQETQYFGPGTRLLVL.

This clone has a handful of counts. The chain links TRBV7-2 to TRBJ1-2; 7 nucleotides align to TRBD1. V dropped 11 bases and J dropped 2; count of bases not matched to a gene: 5. The CDR3 totals 12 residues. CDR1 is SGHTA and CDR2 is FQGNSA in the germline V gene. CDR3 DNA sequence: TGTGCCCAACAACAGGGGAACTATGGCTACACCTTC. Residues: CAQQQGNYGYTF. Complete variable domain (other parts from reference TRBV7-2 and TRBJ1-2): GAGVSQSPSNKVTEKGKDVELRCDPISGHTALYWYRQSLGQGLEFLIYFQGNSAPDKSGLPSDRFSAERTGGSVSTLTIQRTQQEDSAVYLCAQQQGNYGYTFGSGTRLTVV.

This rearrangement joins TRBV18 to TRBJ2-2, with TRBD1 matching 9 bases. The CDR3 runs 15 residues. The germline V gene has CDR1 KGHSH and CDR2 LQKENI. With V trimmed by 6 bases and J by 4 bases, 6 bases remained unmatched. The CDR3 loop is CASSYRGLGTGELFF. The CDR3 DNA is TGTGCCAGCTCGTACAGGGGGCTGGGCACCGGGGAGCTGTTTTTT.

This clone was recorded once. This rearrangement joins TRBV19 to TRBJ2-3, with 8 bases identical to TRBD1. V lost 3 bases, J lost 1 base, and 6 bases stayed unmatched. CDR3 length: 16 residues. Germline loops: CDR1 LNHDA, CDR2 SQIVND (reference sequence). In DNA form, the CDR3 reads TGTGCCAGTAGTATGGGCCCGGGACAGGGCACAGATACGCAGTATTTT. Its translation is CASSMGPGQGTDTQYF. Using reference TRBV19 and TRBJ2-3 for the parts outside the CDR3, the full variable domain is DGGITQSPKYLFRKEGQNVTLSCEQNLNHDAMYWYRQDPGQGLRLIYYSQIVNDFQKGDIAEGYSVSREKKESFPLTVTSAQKNPTAFYLCASSMGPGQGTDTQYFGPGTRLTVL.

V usage is TRBV6-6 and J usage is TRBJ2-7, with D tentatively TRBD1 (6 bases). V shed 2 bases and J shed 5 bases, with 19 bases lying between them. The CDR3 sequence is 16 residues long. In germline, CDR1 is MNHNY, CDR2 SVGAGI (reference sequence). This chain's CDR3 is CASSYPRGGVRDEQYF. The CDR3 nucleotides read TGTGCCAGCAGTTACCCCCGAGGGGGTGTGAGGGACGAGCAGTACTTC.

The chain uses TRBV4-1 and TRBJ2-3, with 9 bases fitting TRBD2. V dropped 4 bases and J dropped 4; count of bases not matched to a gene: 3. Germline-derived CDR1 and CDR2 are MGHRA and YSYEKL. CDR3 length: 14 residues. CDR3 sequence (DNA): TGCGCCAGCAGCCTACTAGCGGGCTCAGATACGCAGTATTTT. The encoded protein is CASSLLAGSDTQYF.

The V and J genes are TRBV30 and TRBJ2-5; perhaps TRBD2 as D (5 bases). Trimming took off 4 bases at V and 4 bases at J, with 13 bases between the two ends. The V gene's germline CDR1 is GTSNPN and CDR2 SVGIG (reference sequence). This CDR3 is 13 amino acids long. The CDR3 nucleotides read TGTGCCTGGAATCGGGGTTTTAGAGAGACCCAGTACTTC. As protein: CAWNRGFRETQYF. Full variable domain (missing parts from reference TRBV30 and TRBJ2-5): SQTIHQWPATLVQPVGSPLSLECTVEGTSNPNLYWYRQAAGRGLQLLFYSVGIGQISSEVPQNLSASRPQDRQFILSSKKLLLSDSGFYLCAWNRGFRETQYFGPGTRLLVL.

The gene calls are TRBV19 and TRBJ2-1; 14 nucleotides align to TRBD2. This CDR3 region has 16 residues. The ends lost 5 bases at V and 9 bases at J; junction bases unmatched: 9. Germline-derived CDR1 and CDR2 are LNHDA and SQIVND (reference sequence). CDR3 amino acids: CASSAGLAGGWSEQFF. The CDR3, as DNA: TGTGCCAGTAGTGCAGGACTAGCGGGAGGATGGAGTGAGCAGTTCTTC.

J is TRBJ1-1 and V is TRBV7-2, with TRBD1 matching over 8 bases. J gave up 1 base and V 0 bases, and 13 bases lay outside the gene matches. Germline loops: CDR1 SGHTA, CDR2 FQGNSA. The CDR3 is made up of 19 amino acids. CDR3 DNA sequence: TGTGCCAGCAGCTTAGCGCGTTTGTCAGGGGGCTTCAGGAACACTGAAGCTTTCTTT. This codes for CASSLARLSGGFRNTEAFF.

This chain links TRBV27 with TRBJ2-5; D perhaps matches TRBD1 (6 bases). Trimming cost V 4 bases and J 1 base, with 7 bases left between them. Germline V gene data show CDR1 as MNHEY and CDR2 as SMNVEV (reference sequence). This CDR3 spans 13 amino acids. CDR3 protein: CASSWTVQETQYF. CDR3 bases: TGTGCCAGCAGTTGGACAGTCCAAGAGACCCAGTACTTC.

For the CDR3, the DNA is TGTGCCAGCAGCGCTCAGACAGGGGGCGGTGGGACTGAAGCTTTCTTT. It encodes CASSAQTGGGGTEAFF. The genes are TRBV9 and TRBJ1-1; 10 positions match TRBD1. V was pared by 3 bases and J by 5 bases, with 10 bases of the junction left unmatched. CDR1 and CDR2 (germline): SGDLS, YYNGEE. The CDR3 consists of 16 residues. The entire variable domain, with the rest obtained from reference TRBV9 and TRBJ1-1, is as follows: DSGVTQTPKHLITATGQRVTLRCSPRSGDLSVYWYQQSLDQGLQFLIQYYNGEERAKGNILERFSAQQFPDLHSELNLSSLELGDSALYFCASSAQTGGGGTEAFFGQGTRLTVV.